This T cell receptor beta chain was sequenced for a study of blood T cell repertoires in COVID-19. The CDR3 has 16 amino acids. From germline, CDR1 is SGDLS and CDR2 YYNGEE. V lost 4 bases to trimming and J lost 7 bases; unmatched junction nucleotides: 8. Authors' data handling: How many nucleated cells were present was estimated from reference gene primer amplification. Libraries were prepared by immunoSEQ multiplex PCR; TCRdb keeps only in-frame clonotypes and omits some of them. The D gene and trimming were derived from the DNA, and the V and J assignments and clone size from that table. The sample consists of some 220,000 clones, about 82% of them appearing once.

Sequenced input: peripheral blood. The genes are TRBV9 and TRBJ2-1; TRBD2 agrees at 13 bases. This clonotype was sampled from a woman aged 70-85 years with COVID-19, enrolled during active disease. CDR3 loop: CASSPRLAGGLNEQFF. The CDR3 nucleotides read TGTGCCAGCAGCCCGAGACTAGCGGGAGGCCTGAATGAGCAGTTCTTC.